The 9 T cell receptor beta chains below were found in one sample sequenced in a study of T-cell memory formation after mild COVID-19 listed by TCRdb under 2021. The library came from 5' RACE. Sequencer: Illumina NovaSeq 6000. TCRdb reprocessing: public reads trimmed at Q25 with fastp, clones called with MiXCR, in-frame beta chains kept. Rows with a matching CDR3 protein are joined into one entry that keeps the most common DNA and genes. This sample lists more than 400,000 distinct CDR3 sequences; around a sixth were detected once. 9% to 15% of the sample goes to the ten largest clones. Sequenced input: PBMCs or a T cell subset sorted from them (not recorded which). Receptor source: an adult woman who had mild COVID-19 (a few samples of this study predate the infection). The sample titles of this study are shuffled in the database, so cell type and time point are left out; the donor was told from shared clones.

V and J are TRBV15 and TRBJ1-2; D remains ambiguous. CDR1 is LNHNV, CDR2 YYDKDF, per germline (reference sequence). The V end was cut by 4 bases, the J end by 4 bases, with 13 bases between. CDR3 length: 14 amino acids. The CDR3 is CATSKFKGSYGYTF. For the CDR3, the DNA is TGTGCCACCAGCAAATTTAAGGGTAGCTATGGCTACACCTTC.

V usage is TRBV12-3 or TRBV12-4 and J usage is TRBJ2-5, with TRBD1 matching 7 bases. Trimming took 6 bases from V and 4 from J; bases not matched to a gene: 11. CDR3 size: 15 residues. Written as DNA, the CDR3 is TGTGCCAGCAGACGGCAAGGGGGCCAGGGAGAGACCCAGTACTTC. This encodes CASRRQGGQGETQYF.

This clonotype has a handful of counts. The chain joins TRBV20-1 to TRBJ2-6; possibly TRBD1 for D (6 bases). Germline values: CDR1 DFQATT, CDR2 SNEGSKA (reference sequence). V gave up 3 bases and J gave up 0 bases, with 15 bases separating them. CDR3 length: 17 amino acids. The CDR3 sequence: CSAREYGQSSGANVLTF. The CDR3 region has the DNA TGCAGTGCTAGGGAGTACGGACAGTCCTCTGGGGCCAACGTCCTGACTTTC.

J is TRBJ2-7 and V is TRBV6-5; D call uncertain. Germline CDR1 reads MNHEY; CDR2 reads SVGAGI. The CDR3 is made up of 12 amino acids. V lost 10 bases and J 3 bases, leaving 13 bases between the germline ends. The CDR3: CATSSPGYEQYF. The CDR3 DNA reads as TGTGCCACGAGTAGTCCCGGCTACGAGCAGTACTTC.

The chain couples TRBV7-2 to TRBJ1-2; D is ambiguous. This CDR3 spans 16 amino acids. Germline V gene sequence: CDR1 SGHTA, CDR2 FQGNSA. Trimming took 1 base from V and 4 from J, leaving 16 bases between them. The CDR3 spells CASSLGAVSWGYGYTF. In DNA, the CDR3 is TGTGCCAGCAGCTTAGGGGCGGTATCCTGGGGCTATGGCTACACCTTC. Full variable domain (outside the CDR3, taken from reference TRBV7-2 and TRBJ1-2): GAGVSQSPSNKVTEKGKDVELRCDPISGHTALYWYRQSLGQGLEFLIYFQGNSAPDKSGLPSDRFSAERTGGSVSTLTIQRTQQEDSAVYLCASSLGAVSWGYGYTFGSGTRLTVV.

This clonotype was seen a handful of times. This chain connects TRBV5-1 to TRBJ2-7; D uncertain. Germline-derived CDR1 and CDR2 are SGHRS and YFSETQ. V was trimmed by 4 bases and J by 5 bases, leaving 7 bases between them. The CDR3 has 11 residues. CDR3 in DNA: TGCGCCAGCAGCACCCGGGACGAGCAGTACTTC. It encodes CASSTRDEQYF. Drawing the rest from reference TRBV5-1 and TRBJ2-7, the complete variable domain is KAGVTQTPRYLIKTRGQQVTLSCSPISGHRSVSWYQQTPGQGLQFLFEYFSETQRNKGNFPGRFSGRQFSNSRSEMNVSTLELGDSALYLCASSTRDEQYFGPGTRLTVT.

The CDR3 sequence is CASRSPGQSSYNEQFF. DNA for the CDR3: TGTGCCAGCAGATCGCCTGGACAGAGCTCCTACAATGAGCAGTTCTTC. This chain links TRBV5-5 with TRBJ2-1, with D tentatively TRBD1 (6 bases). The CDR3 has 16 amino acids. Germline CDR1 is SGHKS and CDR2 is YYEKEE (reference sequence). V lost 5 bases and J 0 bases, leaving 15 bases between the germline ends.

The CDR3 nucleotides are TGTGCCAGCAGTCACGGGGCGGGAGTACAGTATTTT. It encodes CASSHGAGVQYF. The V call is TRBV6-5, the J call TRBJ2-3, with 7 bases matching TRBD2. The germline V gene has CDR1 MNHEY and CDR2 SVGAGI. The CDR3 has 12 amino acids. The V segment lost 5 bases and the J segment 12 bases; nucleotides outside the gene matches: 8.

There are a few counts of this clonotype. This chain connects TRBV5-1 to TRBJ2-7; D is undetermined. This CDR3 has 12 residues. V was pared by 1 base and J by 6 bases, with 8 bases between. CDR1 and CDR2 (germline): SGHRS, YFSETQ. The CDR3 DNA follows: TGCGCCAGCAGCTTGCAGGCAGGCGAGCAGTACTTC. Its translation: CASSLQAGEQYF.